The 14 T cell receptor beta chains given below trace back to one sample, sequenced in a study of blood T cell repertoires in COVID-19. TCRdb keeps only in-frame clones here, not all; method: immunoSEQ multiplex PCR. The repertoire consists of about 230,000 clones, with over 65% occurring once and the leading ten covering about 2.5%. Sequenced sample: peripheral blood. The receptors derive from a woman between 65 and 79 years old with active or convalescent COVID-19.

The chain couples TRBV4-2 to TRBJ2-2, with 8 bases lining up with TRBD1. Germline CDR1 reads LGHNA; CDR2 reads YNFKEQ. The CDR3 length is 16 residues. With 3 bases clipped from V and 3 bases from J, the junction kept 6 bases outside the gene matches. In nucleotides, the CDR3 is TGTGCCAGCAGCCAGTCGTGGGGACAGGACACCGGGGAGCTGTTTTTT. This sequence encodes CASSQSWGQDTGELFF.

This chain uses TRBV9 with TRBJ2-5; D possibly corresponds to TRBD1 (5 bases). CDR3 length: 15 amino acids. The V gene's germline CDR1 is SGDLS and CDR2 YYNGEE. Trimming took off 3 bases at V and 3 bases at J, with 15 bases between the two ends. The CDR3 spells CASSAQGTTEETQYF. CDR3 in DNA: TGTGCCAGCAGCGCCCAGGGTACGACCGAAGAGACCCAGTACTTC.

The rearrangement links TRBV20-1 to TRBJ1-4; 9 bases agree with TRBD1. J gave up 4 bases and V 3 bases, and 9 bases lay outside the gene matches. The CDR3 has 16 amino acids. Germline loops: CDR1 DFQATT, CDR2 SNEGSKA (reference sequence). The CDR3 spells CSASRTGALINEKLFF. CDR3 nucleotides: TGCAGTGCTAGTCGGACAGGGGCCCTCATTAATGAAAAACTGTTTTTT.

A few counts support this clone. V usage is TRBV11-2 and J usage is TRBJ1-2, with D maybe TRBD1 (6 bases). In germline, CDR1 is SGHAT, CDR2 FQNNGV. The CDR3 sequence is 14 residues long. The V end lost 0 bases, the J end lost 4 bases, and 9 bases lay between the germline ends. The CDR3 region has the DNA TGTGCCAGCAGCTTAGAACAGGGCCTCTATGGCTACACCTTC. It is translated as CASSLEQGLYGYTF.

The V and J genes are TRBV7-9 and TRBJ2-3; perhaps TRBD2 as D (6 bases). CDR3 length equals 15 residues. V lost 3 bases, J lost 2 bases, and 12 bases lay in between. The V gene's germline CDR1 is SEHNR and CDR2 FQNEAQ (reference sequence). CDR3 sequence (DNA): TGTGCCAGCAGCTTCCAAGGGGAGGCCACAGATACGCAGTATTTT. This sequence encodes CASSFQGEATDTQYF.

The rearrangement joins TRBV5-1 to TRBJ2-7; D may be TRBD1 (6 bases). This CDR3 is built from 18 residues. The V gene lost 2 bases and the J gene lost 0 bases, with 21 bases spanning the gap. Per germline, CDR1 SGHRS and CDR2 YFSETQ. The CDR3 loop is CASSFRAPGADSSYEQYF. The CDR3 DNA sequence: TGCGCCAGCAGCTTTCGGGCCCCAGGGGCCGATAGCTCCTACGAGCAGTACTTC.

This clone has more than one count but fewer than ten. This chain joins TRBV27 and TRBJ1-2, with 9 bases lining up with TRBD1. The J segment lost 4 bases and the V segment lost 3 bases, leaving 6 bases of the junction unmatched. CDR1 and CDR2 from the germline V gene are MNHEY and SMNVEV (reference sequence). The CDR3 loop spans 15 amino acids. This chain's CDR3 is CASSLSATGGYGYTF. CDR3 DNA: TGTGCCAGCAGTTTGTCCGCGACAGGGGGCTATGGCTACACCTTC.

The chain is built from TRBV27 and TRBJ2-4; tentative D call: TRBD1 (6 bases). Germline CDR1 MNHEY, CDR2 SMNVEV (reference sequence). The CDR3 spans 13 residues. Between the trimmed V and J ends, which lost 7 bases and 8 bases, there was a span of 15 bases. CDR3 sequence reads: CASKVSGVDIQYF. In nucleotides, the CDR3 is TGTGCCAGCAAGGTATCAGGGGTGGACATTCAGTACTTC.

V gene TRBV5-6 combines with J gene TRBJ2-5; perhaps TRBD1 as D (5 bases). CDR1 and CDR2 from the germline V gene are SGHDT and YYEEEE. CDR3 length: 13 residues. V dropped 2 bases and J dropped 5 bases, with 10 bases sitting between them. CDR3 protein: CASSFFGAETQYF. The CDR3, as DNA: TGTGCCAGCAGCTTTTTTGGGGCTGAGACCCAGTACTTC.

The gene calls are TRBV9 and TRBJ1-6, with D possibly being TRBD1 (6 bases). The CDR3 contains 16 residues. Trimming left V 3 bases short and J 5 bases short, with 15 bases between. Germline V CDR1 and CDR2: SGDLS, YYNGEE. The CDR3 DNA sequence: TGTGCCAGCAGCGAACAGGGTAGTAGCAATAATTCACCCCTCCACTTT. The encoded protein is CASSEQGSSNNSPLHF.

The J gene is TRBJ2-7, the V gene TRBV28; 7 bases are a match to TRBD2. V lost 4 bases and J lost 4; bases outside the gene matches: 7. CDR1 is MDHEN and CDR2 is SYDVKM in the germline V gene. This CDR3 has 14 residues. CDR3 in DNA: TGTGCCAGCAGTTCCCCGGGAGGCCAGTACGAGCAGTACTTC. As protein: CASSSPGGQYEQYF.

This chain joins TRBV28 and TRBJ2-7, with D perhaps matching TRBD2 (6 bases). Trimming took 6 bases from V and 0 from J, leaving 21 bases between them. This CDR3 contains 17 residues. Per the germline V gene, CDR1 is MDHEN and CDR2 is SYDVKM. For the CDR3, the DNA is TGTGCCAGCAGCTCGGTCCCGGACGAGACTAGCTCCTACGAGCAGTACTTC. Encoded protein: CASSSVPDETSSYEQYF.

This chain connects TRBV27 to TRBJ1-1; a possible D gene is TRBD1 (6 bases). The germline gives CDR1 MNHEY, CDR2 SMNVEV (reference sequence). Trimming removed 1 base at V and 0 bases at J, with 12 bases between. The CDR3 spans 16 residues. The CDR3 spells CASSLFRGLLNTEAFF. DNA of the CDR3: TGTGCCAGCAGTTTATTCAGGGGACTACTGAACACTGAAGCTTTCTTT.

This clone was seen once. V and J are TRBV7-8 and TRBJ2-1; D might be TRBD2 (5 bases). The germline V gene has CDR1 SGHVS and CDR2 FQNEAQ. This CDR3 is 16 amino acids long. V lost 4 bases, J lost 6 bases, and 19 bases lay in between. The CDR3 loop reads CASSWMWAREGNEQFF. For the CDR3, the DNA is TGTGCCAGCAGCTGGATGTGGGCCAGAGAGGGCAATGAGCAGTTCTTC.